This T cell receptor (beta chain) was sequenced in a study of CD8+CD57+ T cells in acquired aplastic anemia. On the study more broadly: Sorted CD4+ and CD8+ cell DNA averaged roughly 3 ug.

The study profiled TCR beta VDJ and CDR3 using genomic DNA as template. TCRdb redid the calling of the reads with MiXCR, one entry per CDR3 protein. The profile covers 90,000 to 150,000 distinct CDR3 sequences, with 50% to 60% appearing a single time and 25% to 35% taken by the ten largest. The study, taken as a whole, reports: Fewer than 35 shared CD8+ CDR3s appeared highly expressed within patients' immunodominant clones.

Germline lookup yields CDR1 SGHRS and CDR2 YFSETQ. V shed 0 bases and J shed 2 bases, with 12 bases lying between them. The CDR3 is 15 amino acids. This clonotype was observed many times. Its matching antigen is unknown. All sequencing subjects had displayed CD8+CD57+ cell expansion on flow cytometry. The sequence was collected from a human donor with aplastic anemia. The chain couples TRBV5-1 to TRBJ2-7; weak D call: TRBD2 (5 bases). The source material was sorted CD4+, CD8+, or CD8+CD57+ T cells (not recorded which) from PBMCs. The CDR3 nucleotides read TGCGCCAGCAGCTTGGGAGGGCCACCCGCCTACGAGCAGTACTTC. Its protein product is CASSLGGPPAYEQYF.